This TCR beta chain was retrieved from a study of blood T cell repertoires in COVID-19. About the research overall: Acute and convalescent COVID-19 specimens originated in the United States, Italy and Spain. Sample material is recorded as cDNA or gDNA derived from T cells, B-cell-depleted T cells, or PBMCs.

Cohorts were based on clinical histories the participants reported. Before being deemed recovered, Cohort 3 donors had two negative PCRs, clearance, or symptom resolution. The table came from immunoSEQ multiplex PCR; TCRdb's copy has only in-frame clones and leaves some out. The sample shows about 200,000 clones, 85% of them seen only once. V lost 7 bases and J 11 bases, leaving 24 bases between the germline ends. This CDR3 spans 15 amino acids. Germline V gene data show CDR1 as MDHEN and CDR2 as SYDVKM. Sequenced material: PBMCs or T cells enriched from blood (not recorded which). This TCR came from a man aged 40-50 years who had recovered from COVID-19. The V and J genes are TRBV28 and TRBJ2-1, with D maybe TRBD2 (6 bases). The CDR3 protein is CASTRRTTSSPQQFF. DNA of the CDR3: TGTGCCAGCACCCGACGGACTACCAGTTCCCCGCAGCAGTTCTTC.